These 2 T cell receptor beta chains were sequenced from one sample in a study of radiotherapy plus CTLA-4 blockade in lung cancer. Method: immunoSEQ multiplex PCR; TCRdb's copy keeps in-frame clones and lacks some. The table has tens of thousands of clones, roughly 80% seen once. The input for sequencing was peripheral blood, taken from a patient treated with radiotherapy plus ipilimumab. Every receptor here comes from a human donor with non-small cell lung cancer who had stable disease on radiotherapy plus ipilimumab.

The chain employs TRBV5-1 and TRBJ2-7, with 9 bases aligning to TRBD2. Germline V gene sequence: CDR1 SGHRS, CDR2 YFSETQ. This CDR3 has 18 residues. Trimming took 4 bases from V and 0 from J; bases not matched to a gene: 14. The CDR3 DNA is TGCGCCAGCAGCACCGGACTAGCGATGGGTCTTAGCTCCTACGAGCAGTACTTC. It is translated as CASSTGLAMGLSSYEQYF.

V usage is TRBV19 and J usage is TRBJ1-1; 7 bases agree with TRBD1. Germline lookup yields CDR1 LNHDA and CDR2 SQIVND (reference sequence). The CDR3 is made up of 15 amino acids. Trimming removed 3 bases from V and 1 base from J; junction bases left unmatched: 5. CDR3 residues: CASSILDRENTEAFF. The DNA of the CDR3 is TGTGCCAGTAGTATCCTAGACAGGGAGAACACTGAAGCTTTCTTT.